This T cell receptor (beta chain) was sequenced during a study of cytomegalovirus exposure and HLA in healthy donors. Study information: Caucasian-associated ancestry cluster membership applied to about 80% of about 370 genotyped donors. The study's findings and limits: Later analysis identified about 17,000 TCR beta sequences associated with HLA alleles, using a false discovery rate threshold of 0.05. Three chains tied to CMV proved CMV antigen-specific in vitro.

Researchers ran the PCR with 60 Vbeta and 13 Jbeta primers. Method: immunoSEQ multiplex PCR; TCRdb's copy keeps in-frame clones and lacks some. The sample carries around 100,000 clones, about 61% recorded once. Turning to this clone: Its antigen is not known.

The sample consisted of PBMCs. This TCR derives from a woman aged 25 to 39 in good health and CMV-seronegative.

CDR3 DNA: TGTGCCAGCAGAGACAACCCCAGGGTGGCCAATCAGCCCCAGCATTTT. It specifies CASRDNPRVANQPQHF. The chain combines TRBV28 with TRBJ1-5, with D tentatively TRBD1 (5 bases). Germline V CDR1 and CDR2: MDHEN, SYDVKM. V lost 6 bases, J lost 3 bases, and 18 bases lay in between. There are 16 residues in the CDR3.